The present T cell receptor beta chain was sequenced within a study of control samples from healthy donors and cancer patients. The assay was immunoSEQ multiplex PCR, and TCRdb's table has in-frame clones only and misses some. Of about 100,000 clones listed, around four fifths are singletons. The CDR3 has 14 amino acids. Looked up from germline, CDR1 is SGDLS and CDR2 is YYNGEE. The V end was cut by 2 bases, the J end by 6 bases, with 13 bases between. The sequenced sample was blood. This TCR derives from a man under 40 in good health. The chain recombines TRBV9 with TRBJ2-3; D is tentatively TRBD1 or TRBD2 (5 bases each). This CDR3 reads CASSVGTTRDTQYF. The CDR3 coding sequence is TGTGCCAGCAGCGTGGGGACGACAAGGGATACGCAGTATTTT.